This T cell receptor (beta chain) was sequenced in a study of cytomegalovirus exposure and HLA in healthy donors. Study conclusions and caveats: The TCR clusters that emerged in the first cohort tended, a later analysis found, to co-occur in the approximately 120 validation repertoires. Most TCR sequences were rare, but some public TCRs occurred in many donors. For cytomegalovirus status, the classifier reportedly gave diagnoses with high specificity and sensitivity.

Comments on this clone: Its antigen is unidentified.

The CDR3 totals 16 residues. Germline V gives CDR1 SGDLS, CDR2 YYNGEE. Trimming removed 0 bases from V and 8 bases from J, with 18 bases in between. TCRdb's table, derived via immunoSEQ multiplex PCR, lists solely in-frame clones and lacks some. The repertoire holds around 300,000 clones, with approximately 87% as singletons. The chain uses TRBV9 and TRBJ2-1; D not resolved. Sequencing was done on a sample of PBMCs. The TCR originated in a woman under 30 in good health and CMV-seronegative. The CDR3 sequence is CASSVGAFKAMDEQFF. CDR3 DNA: TGTGCCAGCAGCGTAGGAGCGTTTAAGGCTATGGATGAGCAGTTCTTC.